Reported below is one T cell receptor beta chain. V dropped 4 bases and J dropped 1 base, with 14 bases sitting between them. Germline V gene data show CDR1 as MDHEN and CDR2 as SYDVKM. The CDR3 length is 16 residues. This sample stems from a study of blood T cell repertoires in COVID-19. Study as a whole: Italy, Spain and the United States were the sources of the convalescent and acute COVID-19 samples. Sources were T cells, B-cell-depleted T cells, or PBMCs; the material itself was cDNA or gDNA.

The authors' processing: Reference gene primers were amplified, and this amplification served to estimate nucleated cell counts. The repertoire was sequenced with immunoSEQ multiplex PCR; TCRdb's copy has only in-frame clones and lacks some. V and J calls plus clone size are reproduced from that table; the DNA served to infer D and trimming. Here the sample spans 200,000 to 300,000 clones, approximately 91% being singletons. The sequence was collected from a human donor in a cohort sampled during active COVID-19. This chain joins TRBV28 and TRBJ1-3; D might be TRBD1 (6 bases). Sequencing input: peripheral blood. Here the CDR3 reads CASSSSGEGSGNTIYF. The CDR3 DNA reads TGTGCCAGCAGTTCCTCAGGGGAAGGATCTGGAAACACCATATATTTT.